Below are 7 T cell receptor beta chains sequenced from a single sample in a study of T cell responses to AZD1222 COVID-19 vaccine. Here immunoSEQ multiplex PCR was the method, and the copy in TCRdb shows in-frame clones only, minus some. This sample has approximately 56,000 clones, with approximately 85% found just once. This specimen consisted of peripheral blood, obtained on day 0 of AZD1222 vaccination. All receptors come from an adult in good health.

The V and J genes are TRBV28 and TRBJ2-7; 8 bases match TRBD1. The CDR3 is 14 residues long. Germline loops: CDR1 MDHEN, CDR2 SYDVKM. Trimming removed 7 bases from V and 4 bases from J; junction bases left unmatched: 9. CDR3 amino acids: CASIETGDHYEQYF. CDR3 nucleotide sequence: TGTGCCAGCATTGAGACAGGGGACCATTACGAGCAGTACTTC.

The V call is TRBV2, the J call TRBJ2-1, with TRBD1 matching over 8 bases. The CDR3 is made up of 17 amino acids. V trimming: 6 bases; J trimming: 0 bases; junction bases outside the gene matches: 10. Germline CDR1 is SNHLY and CDR2 is FYNNEI. CDR3 sequence (DNA): TGTGCCAGCAGGGCCGCTGGGGGACAGGTCTCCTACAATGAGCAGTTCTTC. It codes for CASRAAGGQVSYNEQFF. Supplemented by reference TRBV2 and TRBJ2-1, the full variable domain reads EPEVTQTPSHQVTQMGQEVILRCVPISNHLYFYWYRQILGQKVEFLVSFYNNEISEKSEIFDDQFSVERPDGSNFTLKIRSTKLEDSAMYFCASRAAGGQVSYNEQFFGPGTRLTVL.

The chain is built from TRBV25-1 and TRBJ2-1; 11 nucleotides line up with TRBD2. Germline-derived CDR1 and CDR2 are MGHDK and SYGVNS. The junction had 13 bases not matched to a gene; V was cut back by 2 bases and J by 7 bases. The CDR3 totals 18 residues. CDR3 loop: CASSETVISGGAGNEQFF. CDR3 DNA sequence: TGTGCCAGCAGTGAAACCGTAATTAGCGGGGGGGCCGGAAATGAGCAGTTCTTC.

The V call is TRBV5-1, the J call TRBJ2-3; maybe TRBD2 (6 bases). The germline V gene has CDR1 SGHRS and CDR2 YFSETQ. V shed 4 bases and J shed 2 bases, with 17 bases lying between them. The CDR3 is 16 residues long. CDR3 sequence reads: CASSLGPGGLTDTQYF. The CDR3 DNA reads TGCGCCAGCAGCCTCGGACCCGGAGGGCTCACAGATACGCAGTATTTT.

This clone has just one count. The CDR3 coding sequence is TGCAGTGCTAGTCACGCGGGGGGGCCCCTAAACATTCAGTACTTC. Its translation is CSASHAGGPLNIQYF. The rearrangement links TRBV20-1 to TRBJ2-4, with 9 bases identical to TRBD2. With 3 bases clipped from V and 6 bases from J, the junction kept 9 bases outside the gene matches. In germline, CDR1 is DFQATT, CDR2 SNEGSKA (reference sequence). This CDR3 has 15 residues.

The chain is built from TRBV15 and TRBJ2-7; 8 bases map to TRBD1. The germline CDR1 and CDR2 sequences are LNHNV and YYDKDF (reference sequence). The V gene end was trimmed by 0 bases and the J gene end by 6 bases; junction bases not matched to a gene: 10. CDR3 length equals 16 residues. The CDR3 DNA follows: TGTGCCACCAGCAGAGATGCGACAGGGGTGAGCGGCGAGCAGTACTTC. Its protein product is CATSRDATGVSGEQYF. Full variable domain (remainder filled in from reference TRBV15 and TRBJ2-7): DAMVIQNPRYQVTQFGKPVTLSCSQTLNHNVMYWYQQKSSQAPKLLFHYYDKDFNNEADTPDNFQSRRPNTSFCFLDIRSPGLGDTAMYLCATSRDATGVSGEQYFGPGTRLTVT.

The chain employs TRBV3-1 (or the pseudogene TRBV3-2) and TRBJ1-2; TRBD1 might be the D (5 bases). Germline values: CDR1 LGHDT, CDR2 YNNKEL (reference sequence). The CDR3 sequence is 15 residues long. Trimming took off 3 bases at V and 4 bases at J, with 15 bases between the two ends. CDR3 in amino acids: CASSQRDPTSYGYTF. DNA of the CDR3: TGTGCCAGCAGCCAGAGGGACCCGACCTCCTATGGCTACACCTTC.